The clone carrying this TCR delta chain was detected only a few times. The DNA translation disagrees with the TCRdb protein at residue 7, so the protein in this description comes from the DNA. The sample originates from a study of gamma-delta T cells after stem cell transplantation. Looked up from germline, CDR1 is TSWWSYY and CDR2 is QGS. This CDR3 spans 20 amino acids. V dropped 4 bases and J dropped 2; count of bases not matched to a gene: 17. TCRdb reprocessed the RT-PCR reads through CATT. Found here are approximately 940 delta-chain clones, roughly 13% of them singletons; the top ten hold 45% to 60%.

Sequences were obtained from gamma-delta T cells. The rearrangement uses TRDV1 and TRDJ1, with 12 bases aligning to TRDD3. The clonotype was recovered from a human donor. It is not recorded whose cells these are; they may come from a transplant donor. The CDR3 DNA sequence: TGTGCTCTTGGGGCCCATCCCTACGCGACTGGGGGATACTTAACCGATAAACTCATCTTT. Protein product: CALGAHPYATGGYLTDKLIF.